One sample yielded the 17 T cell receptor beta chains listed below, sequenced in a study of blood T cells in healthy people across ages. Through a sample-barcoded 5' primer and a J-beta primer mix, a second PCR was run for about 7 to 12 cycles. MiXCR, run by TCRdb on the 5' RACE reads, gives a single entry per CDR3 protein. Among more than 550,000 distinct CDR3 sequences, approximately 22% were seen once, and the ten largest hold around a fifth. Sequences were obtained from blood. These TCRs come from a man in his 70s in good health.

This clonotype occurred many times. This chain connects TRBV29-1 to TRBJ2-7; TRBD1 or TRBD2 may be the D gene (7 bases each). The length of the CDR3 is 14 residues. Germline V gene data show CDR1 as SQVTM and CDR2 as ANQGSEA. The germline V and J ends were trimmed by 6 bases and 6 bases, with 21 bases remaining between them. The CDR3 loop is CSVDDREGASEQYF. The CDR3 DNA follows: TGCAGCGTGGATGACAGGGAGGGGGCGAGCGAGCAGTACTTC.

The chain recombines TRBV29-1 with TRBJ1-2; D perhaps matches TRBD1 (6 bases). The germline V and J ends were trimmed by 3 bases and 4 bases, with 12 bases remaining between them. CDR1 SQVTM and CDR2 ANQGSEA come from the germline V gene. CDR3 length equals 13 residues. The CDR3 reads CSVDGGQVYGYTF. The CDR3 nucleotides read TGCAGCGTTGACGGGGGGCAAGTCTATGGCTACACCTTC.

V is TRBV20-1 and J is TRBJ2-3, with TRBD2 matching 8 bases. CDR1 is DFQATT, CDR2 SNEGSKA, per germline (reference sequence). V was clipped by 0 bases and J by 7 bases; unmatched bases: 12. The CDR3 runs 16 residues. CDR3 bases: TGCAGTGCTAGAGATCGGTCCGGGGGGGCCGTTTATACGCAGTATTTT. It yields the protein CSARDRSGGAVYTQYF.

This clonotype was picked up a small number of times. The CDR3 is CASSRGVQETQYF. The CDR3 bases are TGTGCCAGCAGCCGGGGCGTTCAAGAGACCCAGTACTTC. This sequence joins TRBV11-2 and TRBJ2-5; D may match TRBD1 or TRBD2 (5 bases each). Deletions cut 5 bases from V and 2 bases from J, with 9 bases between. Per the germline V gene, CDR1 is SGHAT and CDR2 is FQNNGV. The CDR3 is 13 amino acids.

The V call is TRBV5-1, the J call TRBJ2-3; 12 nucleotides line up with TRBD2. Germline V gives CDR1 SGHRS, CDR2 YFSETQ. V was pared by 2 bases and J by 5 bases, with 9 bases of the junction left unmatched. This CDR3 is built from 17 residues. In nucleotides, the CDR3 is TGCGCCAGCAGCTTCAGGACTAGCGGGGTTACACGAGATACGCAGTATTTT. Protein product: CASSFRTSGVTRDTQYF.

This chain joins TRBV12-3 or TRBV12-4 and TRBJ2-4; the D is unclear. V was shortened by 5 bases and J by 3 bases, with 14 bases between the two germline ends. The CDR3 length is 15 residues. The CDR3 DNA reads as TGTGCCAGCAGTAGGGCAGTCTTCGACAAAAACATTCAGTACTTC. Its protein is CASSRAVFDKNIQYF.

V and J are TRBV12-3 or TRBV12-4 and TRBJ1-5; unclear D gene. CDR3 length: 11 residues. V dropped 5 bases and J dropped 4 bases, with 3 bases sitting between them. The DNA for the CDR3 is TGTGCCAGCAGTCAAAATCAGCCCCAGCATTTT. Its translation is CASSQNQPQHF.

The chain combines TRBV2 with TRBJ2-2; 7 bases fit TRBD1. The germline gives CDR1 SNHLY, CDR2 FYNNEI. This CDR3 has 16 residues. The V gene end was trimmed by 4 bases and the J gene end by 3 bases; junction bases not matched to a gene: 8. The CDR3 loop reads CASSGATGEYTGELFF. The DNA for the CDR3 is TGTGCCAGCAGTGGGGCAACAGGGGAGTACACCGGGGAGCTGTTTTTT.

This clonotype appeared a few times. The chain recombines TRBV5-1 with TRBJ1-2; the D gene is possibly TRBD1 (5 bases). This CDR3 spans 13 amino acids. CDR1 and CDR2 (germline): SGHRS, YFSETQ. V shed 4 bases and J shed 8 bases, with 15 bases lying between them. The CDR3 sequence is CASSRTLRDGYTF. In DNA, the CDR3 is TGCGCCAGCAGCCGGACTCTACGGGACGGCTACACCTTC.

This chain joins TRBV20-1 and TRBJ1-1; D is ambiguous. CDR1 and CDR2 from the germline V gene are DFQATT and SNEGSKA (reference sequence). Trimming stripped 0 bases from V and 1 base from J, with 15 bases between. This CDR3 comprises 16 residues. The CDR3 is CSAREALRAGNTEAFF. Here the CDR3 DNA reads TGCAGTGCTAGAGAGGCCCTGCGGGCGGGGAACACTGAAGCTTTCTTT.

This clonotype turned up a few times. The gene calls are TRBV28 and TRBJ2-6; TRBD1 matches 8 bases. Germline V CDR1 and CDR2: MDHEN, SYDVKM. V gave up 8 bases and J gave up 3 bases; unmatched junction bases: 15. This CDR3 has 18 residues. The CDR3 loop reads CASRRPGQGIDGANVLTF. The CDR3 bases are TGTGCCAGCCGCAGGCCTGGACAGGGAATTGATGGGGCCAACGTCCTGACTTTC.

In its sample, this clonotype was seen a few times. This sequence joins TRBV4-2 and TRBJ2-7; 7 bases match TRBD1. TRBJ2-5 matches the DNA end more closely, so the J call is doubtful. Germline values: CDR1 LGHNA, CDR2 YNFKEQ. CDR3 length: 15 amino acids. The CDR3 sequence: CASSQPGQLQETQYF. The CDR3 coding sequence is TGTGCCAGCAGCCAGCCGGGACAGCTCCAAGAGACCCAGTACTTC.

This clonotype has more than one count but fewer than ten. The chain couples TRBV7-9 to TRBJ2-3; 8 nucleotides agree with TRBD1. The CDR3 has 15 amino acids. Germline V lookup: CDR1 SEHNR, CDR2 FQNEAQ (reference sequence). V dropped 5 bases and J dropped 4; count of bases not matched to a gene: 8. The CDR3 spells CASSQRTGSSDTQYF. CDR3 coding DNA: TGTGCCAGCAGCCAAAGGACAGGGAGTTCAGATACGCAGTATTTT.

Only a few counts were recorded for this clonotype. J is TRBJ2-5 and V is TRBV20-1; D gene unclear. The J call is in doubt because the DNA end fits TRBJ2-1 better. The germline gives CDR1 DFQATT, CDR2 SNEGSKA (reference sequence). The CDR3 totals 13 residues. The CDR3 DNA sequence: TGCAGTGCTAGAGGGGCCAGCCTCAATGAGCAGTTCTTC. Its translation is CSARGASLNEQFF.

This clonotype was picked up a small number of times. A much larger clone lies one base from this, so it may be a read error. J is TRBJ2-3 and V is TRBV29-1; D is unclear. There are 13 residues in the CDR3. The germline gives CDR1 SQVTM, CDR2 ANQGSEA. V lost 6 bases to trimming and J lost 2 bases, with 12 bases between them. The CDR3 bases are TGCAGCGTCCCGCAGAGGTCCACAGATACGCAGTATTTT. Its protein product is CSVPQRSTDTQYF.

This clonotype was seen a handful of times. V usage is TRBV12-3 or TRBV12-4 and J usage is TRBJ2-1, with 7 bases matching TRBD2. The CDR3 is 16 amino acids. Trimming at V came to 1 base and at J to 3 bases, leaving 6 bases not matched to a gene. In nucleotides, the CDR3 is TGTGCCAGCAGTTTAGAGACTAGCCGTTTCTACAATGAGCAGTTCTTC. As protein: CASSLETSRFYNEQFF.

This clonotype occurred many times. The rearrangement joins TRBV5-1 to TRBJ2-1; D is undetermined. CDR1 and CDR2 from the germline V gene are SGHRS and YFSETQ. Trimming pared 1 base from V and 6 bases from J, leaving 14 bases between. This CDR3 contains 15 residues. The CDR3 loop is CASSLTAIVGNEQFF. The DNA for the CDR3 is TGCGCCAGCAGCTTGACGGCTATAGTTGGCAATGAGCAGTTCTTC.